Listed below are T cell receptor beta chains from one sample, sequenced in a study of blood T cell repertoires in COVID-19. Generated by immunoSEQ multiplex PCR, the TCRdb table keeps only in-frame clones and is missing some. The data hold 300,000 to 350,000 clones, with approximately 86% observed a single time. The specimen was PBMCs or T cells enriched from blood (not recorded which). The receptors derive from a woman between 35 and 50 years old with acute COVID-19. CDR3s include the opening cysteine and the closing phenylalanine or tryptophan. A D gene is named only where the DNA matches it firmly. Some rows have no size entry. The others give once, few or many, or a class for an expanded clone.

J gene	D gene	clone size	V gene	CDR3 protein	CDR3 DNA
TRBJ1-6	-	-	TRBV19	CASRDYNSPLHF	TGTGCCAGTCGGGACTATAATTCACCCCTCCACTTT
TRBJ2-1	TRBD2	-	TRBV11-2	CATLYSGRSIGEQFF	TGTGCCACCCTCTATAGCGGGAGAAGTATCGGTGAGCAGTTCTTC
TRBJ2-1	-	-	TRBV7-3	CASSPSGDNEQFF	TGTGCCAGCAGCCCCTCAGGGGACAATGAGCAGTTCTTC
TRBJ1-2	-	-	TRBV25-1	CASSEYKGVGYTF	TGTGCCAGCAGTGAATATAAGGGGGTCGGCTACACCTTC
TRBJ2-7	TRBD1	-	TRBV9	CASSGGTGVDEQYF	TGTGCCAGCAGCGGTGGGACAGGGGTCGACGAGCAGTACTTC
TRBJ2-7	TRBD1	many	TRBV13	CASSTWTGPSYEQYF	TGTGCCAGCAGCACCTGGACAGGGCCCTCCTACGAGCAGTACTTC
TRBJ1-5	-	-	TRBV6-4	CASSRRGPLGQPQHF	TGTGCCAGCAGTAGGAGGGGTCCCCTCGGCCAGCCCCAGCATTTT
TRBJ1-2	-	-	TRBV28	CASSLRGPKRRISF	TGTGCCAGCAGTTTACGAGGGCCAAAGAGGCGGATTTCCTTC
TRBJ1-2	-	once	TRBV3-1/TRBV3-2	CASSPRVSNGYTF	TGTGCCAGCAGCCCAAGAGTCTCTAATGGCTACACCTTC
TRBJ2-2	TRBD2	-	TRBV7-2	CASSLGLAGGWTGELFF	TGTGCCAGCAGCTTAGGACTAGCGGGAGGTTGGACCGGGGAGCTGTTTTTT
TRBJ2-3	-	-	TRBV18	CASSPRGGQDTQYF	TGTGCCAGCTCACCGAGGGGTGGACAGGATACGCAGTATTTT
TRBJ1-1	-	-	TRBV15	CATSRTSRVDTEAFF	TGTGCCACCAGCAGGACGAGCAGGGTGGACACTGAAGCTTTCTTT
TRBJ1-6	-	-	TRBV7-3	CASSLGVSSPLHF	TGTGCCAGCAGCTTAGGCGTTAGCTCACCCCTCCACTTT
TRBJ1-1	TRBD1	once	TRBV9	CASSPRQGKNTEAFF	TGTGCCAGCAGCCCTCGACAGGGTAAGAACACTGAAGCTTTCTTT
TRBJ1-1	-	-	TRBV9	CASSPGLGLPEAFF	TGTGCCAGCAGTCCAGGGTTAGGCCTCCCTGAAGCTTTCTTT
TRBJ2-7	-	few	TRBV6-5	CASSYLGGQGLYEQYF	TGTGCCAGCAGTTACTTGGGTGGGCAGGGACTCTACGAGCAGTACTTC
TRBJ1-5	-	-	TRBV10-3	CAISRQASQPQHF	TGTGCCATCAGTCGGCAGGCTTCTCAGCCCCAGCATTTT
TRBJ2-1	TRBD1	-	TRBV6-2/TRBV6-3	CASSYFGTVRFNEQFF	TGTGCCAGCAGTTATTTTGGGACAGTTCGTTTCAATGAGCAGTTCTTC
TRBJ1-1	-	-	TRBV6-4	CASSPGGIGDTEAFF	TGTGCCAGCAGTCCGGGGGGAATCGGGGACACTGAAGCTTTCTTT
TRBJ2-7	TRBD1	-	TRBV19	CASSLSGQGPYEQYF	TGTGCCAGTAGTCTATCGGGACAGGGCCCCTACGAGCAGTACTTC
TRBJ2-7	-	once	TRBV5-1	CASSLDEGQGIYEQYF	TGCGCCAGCAGCTTGGATGAAGGGCAGGGTATCTACGAGCAGTACTTC
TRBJ2-4	-	-	TRBV29-1	CSVEGGGGGKNIQYF	TGCAGCGTTGAGGGCGGCGGAGGCGGCAAAAACATTCAGTACTTC
TRBJ1-3	TRBD1	-	TRBV15	CATSPGQGAGNTIYF	TGTGCCACCAGCCCGGGACAGGGGGCTGGAAACACCATATATTTT
TRBJ1-4	-	-	TRBV7-6	CASGRVNEKLFF	TGTGCCAGCGGCAGGGTCAATGAAAAACTGTTTTTT
TRBJ2-3	-	once	TRBV9	CASSVVGGDFDTQYF	TGTGCCAGCAGCGTAGTTGGCGGGGATTTCGATACGCAGTATTTT
TRBJ1-2	TRBD1	-	TRBV4-3	CASSLETGWYGYTF	TGCGCCAGCAGCCTCGAGACAGGGTGGTATGGCTACACCTTC
TRBJ2-7	-	-	TRBV6-6	CASSFTGTYEQYF	TGTGCCAGCAGCTTCACAGGGACCTACGAGCAGTACTTC
TRBJ1-2	-	-	TRBV4-2	CASSQIGGNYGYTF	TGTGCCAGCAGCCAAATCGGGGGGAACTATGGCTACACCTTC
TRBJ2-3	TRBD1	-	TRBV3-1/TRBV3-2	CASSQGPGQSTDTQYF	TGTGCCAGCAGCCAAGGACCGGGACAGAGCACAGATACGCAGTATTTT
TRBJ1-2	-	-	TRBV7-9	CASSAQAIYGYTF	TGTGCCAGCAGCGCACAGGCAATCTATGGCTACACCTTC
TRBJ1-1	-	-	TRBV28	CASNDYLGREAFF	TGTGCCAGCAATGACTACCTTGGGAGGGAAGCTTTCTTT
TRBJ2-3	TRBD1	-	TRBV11-2	CASSSLRGLGREYF	TGTGCCAGCAGCTCACTCAGGGGGTTGGGTAGGGAGTATTTT
TRBJ2-3	TRBD1	-	TRBV5-1	CASAKVRDRGRADTQYF	TGCGCCAGCGCAAAGGTCCGGGACAGGGGGCGGGCGGATACGCAGTATTTT
TRBJ1-2	-	-	TRBV6-2/TRBV6-3	CASIPSGTTNYGYTF	TGTGCCAGCATCCCATCCGGGACAACTAACTATGGCTACACCTTC
TRBJ1-1	-	-	TRBV4-2	CASSQTPGEGTEAFF	TGTGCCAGCAGCCAAACCCCAGGGGAGGGCACTGAAGCTTTCTTT
TRBJ1-6	-	-	TRBV7-2	CASSLGRAENSPLHF	TGTGCCAGCAGCTTAGGCAGGGCAGAAAATTCACCCCTCCACTTT
TRBJ1-6	-	-	TRBV5-4	CASSSQGVGSPLHF	TGTGCCAGCAGCTCACAGGGAGTAGGTTCACCCCTCCACTTT
TRBJ1-1	TRBD1	-	TRBV10-2	CASQGQGDTEAFF	TGCGCCAGCCAGGGACAGGGGGACACTGAAGCTTTCTTT
TRBJ2-5	-	-	TRBV19	CASSISTGLQETQYF	TGTGCCAGTAGTATATCAACAGGCCTCCAAGAGACCCAGTACTTC
TRBJ1-5	-	-	TRBV6-2/TRBV6-3	CASSLRVGNQPQHF	TGTGCCAGCAGCCTACGGGTCGGCAATCAGCCCCAGCATTTT
TRBJ1-5	TRBD1	-	TRBV2	CASGTDSNQPQHF	TGTGCCAGCGGGACAGATAGCAATCAGCCCCAGCATTTT
TRBJ1-5	-	-	TRBV4-1	CASSQVATDNQPQHF	TGCGCCAGCAGCCAAGTGGCCACAGACAATCAGCCCCAGCATTTT
TRBJ2-2	-	-	TRBV9	CASSPRAGALTGELFF	TGTGCCAGCAGCCCACGGGCGGGGGCCCTCACCGGGGAGCTGTTTTTT
TRBJ1-5	TRBD1	many	TRBV28	CASSPYRTGDGGINQPQHF	TGTGCCAGCAGTCCCTATCGGACAGGGGACGGAGGGATCAATCAGCCCCAGCATTTT
TRBJ2-7	TRBD2	-	TRBV7-6	CASSLSSVGRYEQYF	TGTGCCAGCAGCTTATCTAGCGTCGGGAGGTACGAGCAGTACTTC
TRBJ2-5	TRBD2	-	TRBV5-6	CASSHGLAGLETQYF	TGTGCCAGCAGCCATGGACTAGCGGGACTGGAGACCCAGTACTTC
TRBJ2-1	-	-	TRBV18	CASSPGAMDKTTIRNEQFF	TGTGCCAGCTCACCAGGAGCGATGGATAAAACTACCATCCGCAATGAGCAGTTCTTC
TRBJ1-5	-	-	TRBV5-6	CASSLAGGVSRQPQHF	TGTGCCAGCAGCTTGGCCGGGGGGGTGTCTAGGCAGCCCCAGCATTTT
TRBJ1-2	-	-	TRBV6-5	CASSTGPRGGYTF	TGTGCCAGCAGTACCGGCCCCCGCGGAGGCTACACCTTC
TRBJ1-1	-	few	TRBV7-8	CASSLGGGKAFF	TGTGCCAGCAGCTTAGGGGGAGGAAAAGCTTTCTTT
TRBJ1-6	-	-	TRBV7-6	CASSLVVPQGKIPNSYNSPLHF	TGTGCCAGCAGCTTAGTGGTCCCCCAGGGGAAGATTCCGAACTCCTATAATTCACCCCTCCACTTT
TRBJ2-7	-	-	TRBV9	CASSVGRAPYEQYF	TGTGCCAGCAGCGTAGGCAGGGCCCCCTACGAGCAGTACTTC
TRBJ1-2	TRBD1	once	TRBV19	CASSSNTGASFYGYTF	TGTGCCAGTAGTTCCAATACAGGGGCGTCGTTCTATGGCTACACCTTC
TRBJ2-2	TRBD1	-	TRBV13	CASSLGDRDTGELFF	TGTGCCAGCAGCTTAGGGGACAGGGACACCGGGGAGCTGTTTTTT
TRBJ1-2	TRBD1	-	TRBV19	CASNPGQSNYGYTF	TGTGCCAGTAATCCGGGACAGAGTAACTATGGCTACACCTTC
TRBJ2-2	-	-	TRBV27	CASSLWSKGSTGELFF	TGTGCCAGCAGTTTATGGTCTAAGGGGTCCACCGGGGAGCTGTTTTTT
TRBJ1-1	-	-	TRBV9	CASSVGPGGVYTEAFF	TGTGCCAGCAGCGTAGGTCCGGGGGGCGTGTACACTGAAGCTTTCTTT
TRBJ2-1	TRBD2	-	TRBV5-1	CASSPSSGNHYNEQFF	TGCGCCAGCAGCCCCTCTAGCGGGAACCACTACAATGAGCAGTTCTTC
TRBJ1-2	-	-	TRBV12-3/TRBV12-4	CASSPGTLYTF	TGTGCCAGCAGCCCGGGAACTCTCTACACCTTC
TRBJ1-5	-	few	TRBV4-3	CASSQEGGNGNQPQHF	TGCGCCAGCAGCCAAGAAGGAGGCAACGGCAATCAGCCCCAGCATTTT